Ten or more counts support the clone carrying this T cell receptor beta chain. These data originate in a study of T cells in Graves' hyperthyroidism and ophthalmopathy. Amplification yielded TCR beta CDR3 regions, with RNA transcripts as the source. The primer set for the first-round RT-PCR of the TCR CDR3 was HTBI. TCRdb processed the multiplex PCR reads anew with MiXCR; each CDR3 protein has one entry. The sample yields approximately 400,000 distinct CDR3 sequences, around 14% seen once. From germline, CDR1 is SNHLY and CDR2 FYNNEI. CDR3 length equals 13 residues. Trimming removed 6 bases at V and 4 bases at J, with 13 bases between.

J is TRBJ2-7 and V is TRBV2; no reliable D call. This clonotype was obtained from a woman aged 60-70 years with Graves' hyperthyroidism. The sequenced sample consisted of blood. The CDR3 loop is CASSPPGPYEQYF. The CDR3 region has the DNA TGTGCCAGCAGCCCCCCCGGGCCGTACGAGCAGTACTTC.